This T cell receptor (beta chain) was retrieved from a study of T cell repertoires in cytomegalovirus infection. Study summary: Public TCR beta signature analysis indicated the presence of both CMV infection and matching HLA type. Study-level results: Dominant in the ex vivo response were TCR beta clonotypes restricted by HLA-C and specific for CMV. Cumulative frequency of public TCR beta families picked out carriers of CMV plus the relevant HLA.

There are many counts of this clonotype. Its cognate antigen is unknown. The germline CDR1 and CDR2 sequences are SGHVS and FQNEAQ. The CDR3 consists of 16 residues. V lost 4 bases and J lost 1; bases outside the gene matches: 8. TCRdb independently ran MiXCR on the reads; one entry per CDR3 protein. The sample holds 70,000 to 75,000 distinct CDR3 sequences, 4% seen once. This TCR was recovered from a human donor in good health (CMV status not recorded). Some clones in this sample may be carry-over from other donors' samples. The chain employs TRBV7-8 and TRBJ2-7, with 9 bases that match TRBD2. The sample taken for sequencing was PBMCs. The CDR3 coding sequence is TGTGCCAGCAGCTCCTATAGCGGGAGAAGGTCCTACGAGCAGTACTTC. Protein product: CASSSYSGRRSYEQYF. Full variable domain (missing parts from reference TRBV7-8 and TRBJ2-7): GAGVSQSPRYKVAKRGQDVALRCDPISGHVSLFWYQQALGQGPEFLTYFQNEAQLDKSGLPSDRFFAERPEGSVSTLKIQRTQQEDSAVYLCASSSYSGRRSYEQYFGPGTRLTVT.